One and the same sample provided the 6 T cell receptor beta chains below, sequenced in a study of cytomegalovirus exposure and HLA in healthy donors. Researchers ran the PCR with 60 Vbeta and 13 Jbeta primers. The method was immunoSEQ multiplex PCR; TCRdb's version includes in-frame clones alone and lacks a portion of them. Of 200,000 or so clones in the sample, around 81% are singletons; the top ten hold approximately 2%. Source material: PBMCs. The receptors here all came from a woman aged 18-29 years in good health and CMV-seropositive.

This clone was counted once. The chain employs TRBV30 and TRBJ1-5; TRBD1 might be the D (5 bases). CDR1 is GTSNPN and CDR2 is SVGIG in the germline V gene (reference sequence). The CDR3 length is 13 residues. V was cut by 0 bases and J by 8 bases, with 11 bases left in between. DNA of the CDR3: TGTGCCTGGAGTGTACGGGGGGTCGAGCCCCAGCATTTT. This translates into CAWSVRGVEPQHF.

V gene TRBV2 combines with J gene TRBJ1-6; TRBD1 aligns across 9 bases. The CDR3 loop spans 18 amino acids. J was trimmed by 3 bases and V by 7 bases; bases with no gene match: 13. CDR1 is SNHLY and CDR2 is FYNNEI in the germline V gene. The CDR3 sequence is CASTFATGGWGYNSPLHF. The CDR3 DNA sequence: TGTGCCAGCACATTTGCGACAGGGGGTTGGGGCTATAATTCACCCCTCCACTTT.

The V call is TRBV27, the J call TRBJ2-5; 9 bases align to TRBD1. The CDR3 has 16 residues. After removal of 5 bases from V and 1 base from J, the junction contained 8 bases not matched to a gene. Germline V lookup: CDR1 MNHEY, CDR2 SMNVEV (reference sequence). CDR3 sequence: CASSPRDREVQETQYF. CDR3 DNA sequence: TGTGCCAGCAGTCCGCGGGACAGGGAAGTCCAAGAGACCCAGTACTTC.

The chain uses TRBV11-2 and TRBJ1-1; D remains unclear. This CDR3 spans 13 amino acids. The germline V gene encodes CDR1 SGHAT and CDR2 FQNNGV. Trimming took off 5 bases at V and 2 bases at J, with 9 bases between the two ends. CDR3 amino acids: CASSPHTNTEAFF. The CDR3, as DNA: TGTGCCAGCAGCCCCCACACAAACACTGAAGCTTTCTTT. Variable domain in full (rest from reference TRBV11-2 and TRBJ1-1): EAGVAQSPRYKIIEKRQSVAFWCNPISGHATLYWYQQILGQGPKLLIQFQNNGVVDDSQLPKDRFSAERLKGVDSTLKIQPAKLEDSAVYLCASSPHTNTEAFFGQGTRLTVV.

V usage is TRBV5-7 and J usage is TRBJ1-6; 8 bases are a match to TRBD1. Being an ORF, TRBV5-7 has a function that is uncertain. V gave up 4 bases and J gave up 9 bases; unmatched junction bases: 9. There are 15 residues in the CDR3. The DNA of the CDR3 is TGTGCCAGCAGCCTGTTAGGGACAGGCCTTTCACCCCTCCACTTT. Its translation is CASSLLGTGLSPLHF.

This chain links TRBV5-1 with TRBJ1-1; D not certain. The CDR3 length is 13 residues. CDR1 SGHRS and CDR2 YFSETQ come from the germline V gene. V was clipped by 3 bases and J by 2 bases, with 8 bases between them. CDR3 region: CASSYSANTEAFF. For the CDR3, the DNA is TGCGCCAGCAGCTACAGTGCCAACACTGAAGCTTTCTTT.